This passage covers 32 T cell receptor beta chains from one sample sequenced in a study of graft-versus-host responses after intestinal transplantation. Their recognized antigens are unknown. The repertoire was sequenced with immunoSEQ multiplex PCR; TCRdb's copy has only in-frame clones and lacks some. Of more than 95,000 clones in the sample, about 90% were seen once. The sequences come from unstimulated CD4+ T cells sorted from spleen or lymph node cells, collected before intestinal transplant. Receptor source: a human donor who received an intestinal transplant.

The CDR3 DNA sequence: TGTGCCTGGAGCACGACAGCATTTTATAGCAATCAGCCCCAGCATTTT. As protein: CAWSTTAFYSNQPQHF. This chain joins TRBV30 and TRBJ1-5; D is possibly TRBD1 (5 bases). V lost 3 bases and J lost 0, with 15 bases in between. The CDR3 contains 16 residues. Germline V CDR1 and CDR2: GTSNPN, SVGIG (reference sequence).

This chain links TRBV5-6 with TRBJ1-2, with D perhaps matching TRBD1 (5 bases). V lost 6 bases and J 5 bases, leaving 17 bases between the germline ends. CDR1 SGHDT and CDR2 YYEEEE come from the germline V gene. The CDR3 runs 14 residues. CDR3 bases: TGTGCCAGCACCGTAGGGGCTGTTGTATATGGCTACACCTTC. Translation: CASTVGAVVYGYTF.

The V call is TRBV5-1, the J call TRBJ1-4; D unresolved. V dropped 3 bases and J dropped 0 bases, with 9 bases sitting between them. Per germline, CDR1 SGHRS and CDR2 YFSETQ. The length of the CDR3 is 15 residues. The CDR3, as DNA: TGCGCCAGCAGCTGGTCGGGAGCAACTAATGAAAAACTGTTTTTT. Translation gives CASSWSGATNEKLFF.

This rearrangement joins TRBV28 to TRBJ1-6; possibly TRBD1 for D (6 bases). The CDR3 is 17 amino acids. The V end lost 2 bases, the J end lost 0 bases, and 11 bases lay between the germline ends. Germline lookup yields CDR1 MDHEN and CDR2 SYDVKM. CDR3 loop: CASSLRTGNSYNSPLHF. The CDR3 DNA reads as TGTGCCAGCAGTTTACGAACAGGGAACTCCTATAATTCACCCCTCCACTTT.

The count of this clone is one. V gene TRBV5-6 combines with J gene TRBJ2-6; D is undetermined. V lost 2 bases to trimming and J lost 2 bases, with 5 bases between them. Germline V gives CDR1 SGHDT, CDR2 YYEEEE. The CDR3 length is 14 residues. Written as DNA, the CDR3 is TGTGCCAGCAGCTTCGTCGCTGGGGCCAACGTCCTGACTTTC. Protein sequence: CASSFVAGANVLTF.

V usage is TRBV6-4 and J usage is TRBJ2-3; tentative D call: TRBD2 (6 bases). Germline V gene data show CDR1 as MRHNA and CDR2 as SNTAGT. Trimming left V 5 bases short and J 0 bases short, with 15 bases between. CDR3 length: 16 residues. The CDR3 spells CASSTVGGASTDTQYF. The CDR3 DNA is TGTGCCAGCAGTACTGTAGGAGGGGCTAGCACAGATACGCAGTATTTT.

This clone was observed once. CDR3 region: CASSVGLNSNQPQHF. For the CDR3, the DNA is TGTGCCAGCAGCGTAGGACTGAATAGCAATCAGCCCCAGCATTTT. V gene TRBV9 combines with J gene TRBJ1-5; D is unclear. Looked up from germline, CDR1 is SGDLS and CDR2 is YYNGEE. V shed 0 bases and J shed 0 bases, with 7 bases lying between them. The CDR3 contains 15 residues.

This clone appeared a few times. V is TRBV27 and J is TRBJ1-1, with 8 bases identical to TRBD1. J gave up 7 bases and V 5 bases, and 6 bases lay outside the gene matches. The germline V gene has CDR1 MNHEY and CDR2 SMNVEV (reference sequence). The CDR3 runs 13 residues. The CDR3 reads CASSQDRVNEAFF. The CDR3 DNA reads TGTGCCAGCAGTCAGGACAGGGTGAATGAAGCTTTCTTT.

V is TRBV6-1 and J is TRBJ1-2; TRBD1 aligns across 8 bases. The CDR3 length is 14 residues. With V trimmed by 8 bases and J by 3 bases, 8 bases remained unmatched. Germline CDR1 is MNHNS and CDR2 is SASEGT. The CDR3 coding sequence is TGTGCCAGCCCCGGACAGGGTGCCTACTATGGCTACACCTTC. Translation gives CASPGQGAYYGYTF.

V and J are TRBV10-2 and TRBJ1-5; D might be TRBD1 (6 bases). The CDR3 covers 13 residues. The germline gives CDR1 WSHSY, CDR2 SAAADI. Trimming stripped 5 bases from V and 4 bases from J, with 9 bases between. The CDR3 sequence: CASSRDRNQPQHF. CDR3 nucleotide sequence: TGCGCCAGCAGTCGTGACAGGAATCAGCCCCAGCATTTT.

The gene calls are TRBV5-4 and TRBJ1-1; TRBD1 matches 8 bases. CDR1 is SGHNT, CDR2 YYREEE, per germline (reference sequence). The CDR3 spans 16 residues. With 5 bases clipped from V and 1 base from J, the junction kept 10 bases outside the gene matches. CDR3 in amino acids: CASSWGTGPGNTEAFF. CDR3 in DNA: TGTGCCAGCAGTTGGGGGACAGGTCCGGGGAACACTGAAGCTTTCTTT.

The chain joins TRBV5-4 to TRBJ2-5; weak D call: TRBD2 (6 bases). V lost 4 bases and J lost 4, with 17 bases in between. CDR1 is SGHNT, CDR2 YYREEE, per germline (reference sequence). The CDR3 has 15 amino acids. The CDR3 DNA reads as TGTGCCAGCAGCGCCCCCACTCGGGGAGGAGAGACCCAGTACTTC. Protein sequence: CASSAPTRGGETQYF.

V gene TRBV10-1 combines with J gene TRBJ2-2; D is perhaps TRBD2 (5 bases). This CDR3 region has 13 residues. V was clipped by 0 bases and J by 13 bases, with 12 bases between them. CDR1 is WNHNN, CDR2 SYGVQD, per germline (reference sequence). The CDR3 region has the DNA TGCGCCAGCAGTGAGTCTAGCCCGGGAACGCTGTTTTTT. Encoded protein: CASSESSPGTLFF.

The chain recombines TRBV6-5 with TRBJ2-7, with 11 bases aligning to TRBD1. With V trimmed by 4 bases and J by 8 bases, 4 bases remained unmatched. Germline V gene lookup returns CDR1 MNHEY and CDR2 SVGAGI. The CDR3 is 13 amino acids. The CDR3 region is CASSSDRGRQQYF. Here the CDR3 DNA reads TGTGCCAGCAGTTCGGACAGGGGGCGCCAGCAGTACTTC.

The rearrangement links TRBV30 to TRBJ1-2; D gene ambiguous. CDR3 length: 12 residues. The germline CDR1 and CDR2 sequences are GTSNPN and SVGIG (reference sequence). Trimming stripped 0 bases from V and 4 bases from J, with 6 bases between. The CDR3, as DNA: TGTGCCTGGAGTGTCACGGTCTATGGCTACACCTTC. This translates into CAWSVTVYGYTF.

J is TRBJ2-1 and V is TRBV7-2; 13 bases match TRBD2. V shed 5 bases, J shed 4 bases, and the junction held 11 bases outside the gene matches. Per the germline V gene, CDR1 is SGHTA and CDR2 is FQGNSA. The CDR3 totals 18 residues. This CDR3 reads CASSAGGLAGSLYNEQFF. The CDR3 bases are TGTGCCAGCAGCGCTGGGGGACTAGCGGGATCTTTATACAATGAGCAGTTCTTC.

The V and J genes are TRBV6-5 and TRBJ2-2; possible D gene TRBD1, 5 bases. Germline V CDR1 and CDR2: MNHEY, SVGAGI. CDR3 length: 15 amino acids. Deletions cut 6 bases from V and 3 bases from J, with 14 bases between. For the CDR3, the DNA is TGTGCCAGCAGAGACAGCTCGCAGGACACCGGGGAGCTGTTTTTT. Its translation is CASRDSSQDTGELFF.

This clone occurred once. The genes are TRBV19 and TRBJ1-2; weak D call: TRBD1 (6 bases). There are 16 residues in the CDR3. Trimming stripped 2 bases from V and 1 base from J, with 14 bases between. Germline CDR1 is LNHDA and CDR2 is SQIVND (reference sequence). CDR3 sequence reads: CASSIRRQDNNYGYTF. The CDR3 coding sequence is TGTGCCAGTAGTATACGGCGACAGGATAATAACTATGGCTACACCTTC.

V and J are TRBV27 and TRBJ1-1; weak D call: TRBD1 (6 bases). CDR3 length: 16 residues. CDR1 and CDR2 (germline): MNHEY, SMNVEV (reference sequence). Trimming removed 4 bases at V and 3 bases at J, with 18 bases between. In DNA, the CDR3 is TGTGCCAGCAGTTCCGCACAGGGCTTCTTTGACACTGAAGCTTTCTTT. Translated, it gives CASSSAQGFFDTEAFF.

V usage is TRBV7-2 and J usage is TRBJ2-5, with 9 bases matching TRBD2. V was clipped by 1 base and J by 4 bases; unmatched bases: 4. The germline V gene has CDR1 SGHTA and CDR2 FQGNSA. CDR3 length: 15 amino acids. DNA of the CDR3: TGTGCCAGCAGCTTAGGGGCGGGGGGGCCAGAGACCCAGTACTTC. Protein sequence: CASSLGAGGPETQYF.

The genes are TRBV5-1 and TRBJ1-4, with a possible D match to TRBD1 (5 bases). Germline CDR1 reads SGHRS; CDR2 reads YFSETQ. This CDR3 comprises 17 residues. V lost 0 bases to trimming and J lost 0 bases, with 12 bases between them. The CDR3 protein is CASSLGGRSATNEKLFF. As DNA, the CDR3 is TGCGCCAGCAGCTTGGGGGGCCGCAGCGCAACTAATGAAAAACTGTTTTTT.

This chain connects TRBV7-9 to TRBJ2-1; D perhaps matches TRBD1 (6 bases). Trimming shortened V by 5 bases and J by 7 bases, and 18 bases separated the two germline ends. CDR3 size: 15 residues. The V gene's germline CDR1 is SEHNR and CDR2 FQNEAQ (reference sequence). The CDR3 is CASSHRTALWNEQFF. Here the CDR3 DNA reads TGTGCCAGCAGCCACCGGACAGCTCTTTGGAATGAGCAGTTCTTC.

CDR3 amino acids: CASSGLRGSYNEQFF. CDR3 DNA sequence: TGTGCCAGCAGTGGGCTAAGGGGCTCCTACAATGAGCAGTTCTTC. V is TRBV7-9 and J is TRBJ2-1; TRBD1 is a possible D gene (5 bases). V lost 6 bases and J 0 bases, leaving 12 bases between the germline ends. CDR3 length: 15 residues. Germline CDR1 reads SEHNR; CDR2 reads FQNEAQ (reference sequence).

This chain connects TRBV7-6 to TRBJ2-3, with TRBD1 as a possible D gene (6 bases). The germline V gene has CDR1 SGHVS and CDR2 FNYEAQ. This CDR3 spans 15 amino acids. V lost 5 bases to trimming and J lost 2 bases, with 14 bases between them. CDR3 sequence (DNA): TGTGCCAGCAGCAAAACGGGACAATACACAGATACGCAGTATTTT. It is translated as CASSKTGQYTDTQYF.

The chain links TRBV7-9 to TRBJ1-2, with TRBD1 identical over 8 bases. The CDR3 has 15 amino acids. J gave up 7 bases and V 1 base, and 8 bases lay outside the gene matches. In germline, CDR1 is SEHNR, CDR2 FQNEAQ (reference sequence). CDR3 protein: CASSLEAGGAFGYTF. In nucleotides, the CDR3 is TGTGCCAGCAGCTTAGAGGCAGGGGGCGCATTTGGCTACACCTTC.

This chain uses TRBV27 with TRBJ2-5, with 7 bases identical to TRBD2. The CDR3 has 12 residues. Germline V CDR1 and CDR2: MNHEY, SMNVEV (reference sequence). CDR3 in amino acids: CVSWGRDSGPYF. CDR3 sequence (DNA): TGTGTCTCCTGGGGCAGAGATAGCGGGCCGTACTTC.

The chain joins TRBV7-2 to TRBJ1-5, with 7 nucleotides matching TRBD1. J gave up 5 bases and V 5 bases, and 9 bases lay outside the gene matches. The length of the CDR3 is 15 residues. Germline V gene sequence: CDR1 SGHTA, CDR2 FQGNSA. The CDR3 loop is CASSPYGDSYQPQHF. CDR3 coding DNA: TGTGCCAGCAGCCCTTATGGGGACAGCTATCAGCCCCAGCATTTT.

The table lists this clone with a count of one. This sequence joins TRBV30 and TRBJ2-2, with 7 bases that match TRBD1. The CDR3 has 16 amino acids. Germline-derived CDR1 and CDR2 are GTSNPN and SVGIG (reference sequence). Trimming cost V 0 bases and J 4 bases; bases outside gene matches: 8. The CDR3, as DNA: TGTGCCTGGAGTGTGTCCGACAGGGTAGGCACCGGGGAGCTGTTTTTT. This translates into CAWSVSDRVGTGELFF.

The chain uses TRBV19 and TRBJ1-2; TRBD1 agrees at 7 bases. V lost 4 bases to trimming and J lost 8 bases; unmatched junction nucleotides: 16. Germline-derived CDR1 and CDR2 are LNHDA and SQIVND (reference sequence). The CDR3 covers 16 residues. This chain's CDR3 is CASSKRAGGLQDGYTF. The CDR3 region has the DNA TGTGCCAGTAGTAAAAGGGCAGGGGGGCTCCAAGACGGCTACACCTTC.

The CDR3 DNA reads as TGCAGCGGTACCCCGGGACAGGGATACAATGAGCAGTTCTTC. Protein sequence: CSGTPGQGYNEQFF. This sequence joins TRBV29-1 and TRBJ2-1, with 9 bases lining up with TRBD1. The germline gives CDR1 SQVTM, CDR2 ANQGSEA. V was clipped by 7 bases and J by 4 bases; unmatched bases: 8. The CDR3 contains 14 residues.

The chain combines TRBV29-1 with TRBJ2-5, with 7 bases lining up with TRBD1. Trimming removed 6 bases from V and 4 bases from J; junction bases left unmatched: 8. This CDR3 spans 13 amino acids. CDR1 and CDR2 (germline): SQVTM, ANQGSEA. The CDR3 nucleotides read TGCAGCGTGGGAACAGGGGCCGGAGAGACCCAGTACTTC. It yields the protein CSVGTGAGETQYF.

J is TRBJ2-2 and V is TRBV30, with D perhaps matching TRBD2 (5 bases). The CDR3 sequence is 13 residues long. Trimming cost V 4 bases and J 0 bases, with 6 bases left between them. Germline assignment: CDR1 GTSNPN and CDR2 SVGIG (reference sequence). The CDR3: CAWTGTNTGELFF. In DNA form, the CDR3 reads TGTGCCTGGACGGGAACGAACACCGGGGAGCTGTTTTTT.